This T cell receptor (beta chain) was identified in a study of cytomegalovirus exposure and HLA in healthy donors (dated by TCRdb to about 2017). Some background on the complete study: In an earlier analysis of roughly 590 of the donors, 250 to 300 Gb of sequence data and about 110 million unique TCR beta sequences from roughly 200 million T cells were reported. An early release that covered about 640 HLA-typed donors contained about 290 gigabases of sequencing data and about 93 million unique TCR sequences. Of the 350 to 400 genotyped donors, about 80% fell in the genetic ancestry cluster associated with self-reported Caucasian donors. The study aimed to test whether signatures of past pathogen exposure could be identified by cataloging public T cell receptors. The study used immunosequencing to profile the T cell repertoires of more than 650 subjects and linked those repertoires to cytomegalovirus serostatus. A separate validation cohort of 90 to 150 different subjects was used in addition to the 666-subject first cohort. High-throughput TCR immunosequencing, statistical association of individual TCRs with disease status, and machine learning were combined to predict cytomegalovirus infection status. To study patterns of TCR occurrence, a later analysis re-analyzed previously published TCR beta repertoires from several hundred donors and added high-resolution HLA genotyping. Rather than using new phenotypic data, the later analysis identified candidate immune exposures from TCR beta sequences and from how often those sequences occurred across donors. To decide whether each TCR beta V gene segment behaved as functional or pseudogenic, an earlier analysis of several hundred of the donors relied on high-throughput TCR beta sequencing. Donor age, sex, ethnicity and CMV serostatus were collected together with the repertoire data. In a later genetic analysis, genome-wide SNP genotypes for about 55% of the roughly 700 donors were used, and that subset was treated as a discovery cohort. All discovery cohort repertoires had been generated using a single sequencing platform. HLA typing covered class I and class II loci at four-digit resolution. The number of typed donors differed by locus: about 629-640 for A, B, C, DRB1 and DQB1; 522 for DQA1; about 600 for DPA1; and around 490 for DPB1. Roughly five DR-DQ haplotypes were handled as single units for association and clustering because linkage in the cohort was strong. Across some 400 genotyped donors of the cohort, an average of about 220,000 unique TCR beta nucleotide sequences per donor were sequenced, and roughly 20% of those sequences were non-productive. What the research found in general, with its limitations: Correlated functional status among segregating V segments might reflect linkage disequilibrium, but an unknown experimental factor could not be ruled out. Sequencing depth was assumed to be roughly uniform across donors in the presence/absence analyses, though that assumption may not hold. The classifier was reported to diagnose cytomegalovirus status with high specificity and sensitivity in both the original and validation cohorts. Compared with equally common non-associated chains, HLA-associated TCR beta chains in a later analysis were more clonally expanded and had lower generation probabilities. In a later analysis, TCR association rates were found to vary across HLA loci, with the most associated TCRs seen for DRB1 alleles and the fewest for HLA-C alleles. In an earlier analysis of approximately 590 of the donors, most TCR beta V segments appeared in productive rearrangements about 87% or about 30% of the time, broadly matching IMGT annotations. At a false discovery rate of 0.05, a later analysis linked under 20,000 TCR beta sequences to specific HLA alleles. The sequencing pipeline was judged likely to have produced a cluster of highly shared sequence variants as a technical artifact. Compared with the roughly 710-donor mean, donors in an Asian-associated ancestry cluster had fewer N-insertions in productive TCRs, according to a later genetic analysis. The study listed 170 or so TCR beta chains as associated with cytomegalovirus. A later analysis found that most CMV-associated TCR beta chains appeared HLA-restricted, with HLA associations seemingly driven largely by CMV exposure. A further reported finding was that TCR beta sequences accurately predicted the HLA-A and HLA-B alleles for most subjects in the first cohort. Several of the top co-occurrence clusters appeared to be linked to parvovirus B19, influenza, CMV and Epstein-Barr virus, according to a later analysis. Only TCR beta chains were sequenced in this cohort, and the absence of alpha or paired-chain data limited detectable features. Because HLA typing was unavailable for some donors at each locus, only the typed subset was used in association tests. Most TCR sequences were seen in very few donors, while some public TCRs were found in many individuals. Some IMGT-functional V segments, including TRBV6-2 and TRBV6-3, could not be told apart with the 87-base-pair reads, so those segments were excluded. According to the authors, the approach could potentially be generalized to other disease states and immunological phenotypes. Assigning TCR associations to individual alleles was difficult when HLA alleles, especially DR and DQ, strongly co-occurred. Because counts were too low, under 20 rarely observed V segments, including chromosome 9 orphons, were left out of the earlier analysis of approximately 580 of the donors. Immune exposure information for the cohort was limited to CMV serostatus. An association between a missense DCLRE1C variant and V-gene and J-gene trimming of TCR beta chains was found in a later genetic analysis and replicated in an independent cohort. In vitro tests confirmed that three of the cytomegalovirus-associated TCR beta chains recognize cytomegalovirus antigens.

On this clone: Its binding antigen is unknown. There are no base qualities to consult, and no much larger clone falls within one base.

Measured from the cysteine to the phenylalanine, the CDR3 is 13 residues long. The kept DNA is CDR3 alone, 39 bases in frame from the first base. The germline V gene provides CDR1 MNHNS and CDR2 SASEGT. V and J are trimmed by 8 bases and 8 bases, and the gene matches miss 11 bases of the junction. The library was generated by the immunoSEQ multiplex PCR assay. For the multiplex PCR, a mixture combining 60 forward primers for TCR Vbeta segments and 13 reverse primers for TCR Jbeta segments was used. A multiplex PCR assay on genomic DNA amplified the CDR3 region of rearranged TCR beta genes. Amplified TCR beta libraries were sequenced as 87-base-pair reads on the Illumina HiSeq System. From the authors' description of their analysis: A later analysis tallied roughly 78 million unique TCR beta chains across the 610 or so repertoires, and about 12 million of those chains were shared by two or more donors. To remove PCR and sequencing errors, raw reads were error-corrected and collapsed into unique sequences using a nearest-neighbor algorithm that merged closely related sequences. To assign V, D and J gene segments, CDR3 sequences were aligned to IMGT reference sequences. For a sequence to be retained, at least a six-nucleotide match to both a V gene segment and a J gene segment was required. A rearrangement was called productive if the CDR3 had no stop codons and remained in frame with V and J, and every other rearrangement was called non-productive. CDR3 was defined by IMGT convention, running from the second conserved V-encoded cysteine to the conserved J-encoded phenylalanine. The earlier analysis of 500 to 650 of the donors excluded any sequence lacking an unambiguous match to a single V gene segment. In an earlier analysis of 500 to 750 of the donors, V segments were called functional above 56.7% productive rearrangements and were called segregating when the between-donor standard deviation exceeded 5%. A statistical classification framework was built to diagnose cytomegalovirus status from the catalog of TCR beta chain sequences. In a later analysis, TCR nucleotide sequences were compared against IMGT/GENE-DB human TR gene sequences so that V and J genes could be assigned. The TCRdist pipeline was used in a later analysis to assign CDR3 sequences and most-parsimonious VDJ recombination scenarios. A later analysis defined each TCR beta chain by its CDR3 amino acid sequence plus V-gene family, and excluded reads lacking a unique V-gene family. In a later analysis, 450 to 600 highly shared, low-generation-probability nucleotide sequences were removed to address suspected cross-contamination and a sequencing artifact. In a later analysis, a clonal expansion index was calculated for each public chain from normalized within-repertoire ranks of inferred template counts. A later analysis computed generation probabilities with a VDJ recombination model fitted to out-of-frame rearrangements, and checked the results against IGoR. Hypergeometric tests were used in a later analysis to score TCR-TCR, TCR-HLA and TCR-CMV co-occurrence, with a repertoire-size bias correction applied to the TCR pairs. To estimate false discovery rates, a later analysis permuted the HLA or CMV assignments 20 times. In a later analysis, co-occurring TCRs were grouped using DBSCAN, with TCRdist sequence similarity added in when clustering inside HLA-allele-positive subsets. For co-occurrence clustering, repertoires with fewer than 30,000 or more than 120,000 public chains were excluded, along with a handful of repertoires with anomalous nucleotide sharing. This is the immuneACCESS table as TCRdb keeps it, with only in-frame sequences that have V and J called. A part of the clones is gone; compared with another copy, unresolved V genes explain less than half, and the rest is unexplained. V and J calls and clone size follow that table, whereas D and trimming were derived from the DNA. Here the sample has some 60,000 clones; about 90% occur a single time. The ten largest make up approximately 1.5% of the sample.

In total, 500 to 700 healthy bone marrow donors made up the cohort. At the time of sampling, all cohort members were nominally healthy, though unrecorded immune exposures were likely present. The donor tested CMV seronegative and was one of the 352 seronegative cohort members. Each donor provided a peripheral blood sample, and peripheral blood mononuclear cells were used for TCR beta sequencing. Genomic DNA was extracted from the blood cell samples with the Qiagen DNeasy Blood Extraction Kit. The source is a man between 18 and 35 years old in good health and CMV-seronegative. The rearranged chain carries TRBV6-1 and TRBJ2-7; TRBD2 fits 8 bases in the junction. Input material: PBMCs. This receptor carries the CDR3 CASRGGRGLQQYF. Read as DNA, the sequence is TGTGCCAGCCGGGGGGGGAGGGGTCTTCAGCAGTACTTC.